What follows is one T cell receptor (beta chain) and its context. Clones were sequenced by immunoSEQ multiplex PCR, and TCRdb holds only the in-frame ones, with some missing. The top ten clones hold roughly 16% of a sample with roughly 79,000 clones, 84% of them seen once. The sample comes from a study of control samples from healthy donors and cancer patients. Per germline, CDR1 LNHDA and CDR2 SQIVND (reference sequence). The V gene lost 3 bases and the J gene lost 2 bases, with 8 bases spanning the gap. This CDR3 is built from 15 residues. This receptor was obtained from a man aged 50 or older in good health. V gene TRBV19 combines with J gene TRBJ2-6; the D is unclear. Material for sequencing was blood. In DNA form, the CDR3 reads TGTGCCAGTAGTATCGGAAGGGCTGGGGCCAACGTCCTGACTTTC. This sequence encodes CASSIGRAGANVLTF. The full variable domain, its missing parts supplied by reference TRBV19 and TRBJ2-6, is DGGITQSPKYLFRKEGQNVTLSCEQNLNHDAMYWYRQDPGQGLRLIYYSQIVNDFQKGDIAEGYSVSREKKESFPLTVTSAQKNPTAFYLCASSIGRAGANVLTFGAGSRLTVL.